The present TCR beta chain was sequenced within a study of T cells in tuberculosis. Study-level background: Sequenced TCRs come from CD1B-GMM tetramer-binding T cells.

The CDR3 length is 14 residues. The germline V gene has CDR1 MGHRA and CDR2 YSYEKL. V gave up 3 bases and J gave up 5 bases; unmatched junction bases: 4. Some clones are missing from TCRdb's copy, which holds only in-frame ones; the method was immunoSEQ multiplex PCR. In the table there are some 47,000 clones, 90% to 95% of which are singletons. Tuberculin skin test and IGRA determined adolescents' latent tuberculosis status at entry. This chain joins TRBV4-1 and TRBJ1-2; TRBD1 aligns across 9 bases. Specimen: PBMCs. The source of this sequence is a donor aged 10 to 29 with latent tuberculosis or without tuberculosis infection. The CDR3 DNA reads TGCGCCAGCAGCCATTGGACAGGGGAATATGGCTACACCTTC. Encoded protein: CASSHWTGEYGYTF.